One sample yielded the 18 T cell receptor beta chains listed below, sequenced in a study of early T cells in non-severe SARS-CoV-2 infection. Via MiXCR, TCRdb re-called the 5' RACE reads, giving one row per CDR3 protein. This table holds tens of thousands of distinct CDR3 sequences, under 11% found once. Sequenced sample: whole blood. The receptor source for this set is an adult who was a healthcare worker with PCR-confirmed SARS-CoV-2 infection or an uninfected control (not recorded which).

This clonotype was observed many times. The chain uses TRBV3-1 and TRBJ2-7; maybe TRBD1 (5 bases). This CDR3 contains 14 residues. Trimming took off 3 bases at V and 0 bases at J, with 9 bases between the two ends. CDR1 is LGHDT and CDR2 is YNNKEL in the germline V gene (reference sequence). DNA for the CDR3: TGTGCCAGCAGCCAGAGACAGAGCTCCTACGAGCAGTACTTC. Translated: CASSQRQSSYEQYF.

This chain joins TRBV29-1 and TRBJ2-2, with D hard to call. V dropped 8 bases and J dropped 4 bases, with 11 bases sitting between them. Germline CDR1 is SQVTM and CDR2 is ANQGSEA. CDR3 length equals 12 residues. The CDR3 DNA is TGCAGCACCGGCCAAGCCACCGGGGAGCTGTTTTTT. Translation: CSTGQATGELFF.

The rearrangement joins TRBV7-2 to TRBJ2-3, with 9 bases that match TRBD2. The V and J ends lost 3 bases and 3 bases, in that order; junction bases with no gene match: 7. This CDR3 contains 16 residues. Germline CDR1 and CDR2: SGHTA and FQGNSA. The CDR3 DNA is TGTGCCAGCAGCTTCCGACTAGCGGAGTTTACAGATACGCAGTATTTT. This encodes CASSFRLAEFTDTQYF.

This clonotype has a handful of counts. Here the CDR3 reads CASSFHGLYEQFF. The CDR3 DNA reads TGTGCCAGCAGTTTTCATGGATTATATGAGCAGTTCTTC. The genes are TRBV28 and TRBJ2-1; no firm D call. V lost 3 bases and J lost 8, with 11 bases in between. CDR3 length: 13 amino acids. CDR1 and CDR2 from the germline V gene are MDHEN and SYDVKM.

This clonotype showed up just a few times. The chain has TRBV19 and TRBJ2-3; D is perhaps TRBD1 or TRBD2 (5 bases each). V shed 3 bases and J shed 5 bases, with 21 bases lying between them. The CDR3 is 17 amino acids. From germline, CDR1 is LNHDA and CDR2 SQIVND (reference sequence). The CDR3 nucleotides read TGTGCCAGTAGTATCTGGGGTCTCGGGGCAGGCCGAGATACGCAGTATTTT. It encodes CASSIWGLGAGRDTQYF.

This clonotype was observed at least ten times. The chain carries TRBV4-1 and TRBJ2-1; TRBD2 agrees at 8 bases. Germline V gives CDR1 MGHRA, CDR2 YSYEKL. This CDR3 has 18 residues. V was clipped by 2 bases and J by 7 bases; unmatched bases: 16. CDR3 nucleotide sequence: TGCGCCAGCAGCCAACGCCTACCGGGGGGGCCGGGGCGGAATGAGCAGTTCTTC. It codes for CASSQRLPGGPGRNEQFF.

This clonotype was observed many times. The CDR3 reads CSARPTVNTEAFF. DNA for the CDR3: TGCAGTGCTAGGCCAACAGTGAACACTGAAGCTTTCTTT. This chain connects TRBV20-1 to TRBJ1-1; no clear D. Trimming removed 3 bases from V and 0 bases from J, with 8 bases in between. Germline CDR1 reads DFQATT; CDR2 reads SNEGSKA (reference sequence). The CDR3 is made up of 13 amino acids.

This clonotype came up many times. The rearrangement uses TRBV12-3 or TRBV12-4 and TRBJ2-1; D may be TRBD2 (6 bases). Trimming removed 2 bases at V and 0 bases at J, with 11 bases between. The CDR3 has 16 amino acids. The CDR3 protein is CASSLPGRTSYNEQFF. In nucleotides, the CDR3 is TGTGCCAGCAGTTTACCCGGGAGAACCTCCTACAATGAGCAGTTCTTC.

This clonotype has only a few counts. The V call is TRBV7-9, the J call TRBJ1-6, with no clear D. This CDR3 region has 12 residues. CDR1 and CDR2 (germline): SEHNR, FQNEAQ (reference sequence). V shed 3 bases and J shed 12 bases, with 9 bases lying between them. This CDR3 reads CASSFGPGPLHF. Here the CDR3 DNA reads TGTGCCAGCAGCTTCGGTCCTGGACCCCTCCACTTT.

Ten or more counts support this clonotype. This chain's CDR3 is CASSQIRTGGLNEQYF. The CDR3 DNA reads TGTGCCAGCAGCCAAATTAGGACTGGGGGCTTGAACGAGCAGTACTTC. The chain joins TRBV3-1 to TRBJ2-7; weak D call: TRBD1 (6 bases). Germline assignment: CDR1 LGHDT and CDR2 YNNKEL (reference sequence). This CDR3 region has 16 residues. Trimming left V 2 bases short and J 5 bases short, with 19 bases between.

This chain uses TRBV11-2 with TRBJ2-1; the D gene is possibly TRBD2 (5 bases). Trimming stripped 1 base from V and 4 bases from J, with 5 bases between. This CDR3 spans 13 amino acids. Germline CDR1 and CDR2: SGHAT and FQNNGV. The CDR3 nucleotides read TGTGCCAGCAGCTTAGGAGGGTACAATGAGCAGTTCTTC. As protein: CASSLGGYNEQFF.

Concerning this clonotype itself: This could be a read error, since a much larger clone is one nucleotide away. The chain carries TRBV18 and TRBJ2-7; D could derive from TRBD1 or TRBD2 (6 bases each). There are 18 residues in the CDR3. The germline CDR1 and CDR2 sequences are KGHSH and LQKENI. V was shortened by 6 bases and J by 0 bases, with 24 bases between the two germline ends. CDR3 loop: CASSQFPGGTPVSYEQYF. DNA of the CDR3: TGTGCCAGCTCCCAATTTCCTGGGGGGACACCCGTCTCCTACGAGCAGTACTTC.

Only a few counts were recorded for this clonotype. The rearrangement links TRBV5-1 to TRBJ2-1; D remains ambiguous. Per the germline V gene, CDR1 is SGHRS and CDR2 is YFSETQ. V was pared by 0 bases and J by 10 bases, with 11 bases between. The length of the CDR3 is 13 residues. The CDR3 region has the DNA TGCGCCAGCAGCTTGGTGGTGACGGACGAGCAGTTCTTC. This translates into CASSLVVTDEQFF. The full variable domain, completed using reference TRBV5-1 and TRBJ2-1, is KAGVTQTPRYLIKTRGQQVTLSCSPISGHRSVSWYQQTPGQGLQFLFEYFSETQRNKGNFPGRFSGRQFSNSRSEMNVSTLELGDSALYLCASSLVVTDEQFFGPGTRLTVL.

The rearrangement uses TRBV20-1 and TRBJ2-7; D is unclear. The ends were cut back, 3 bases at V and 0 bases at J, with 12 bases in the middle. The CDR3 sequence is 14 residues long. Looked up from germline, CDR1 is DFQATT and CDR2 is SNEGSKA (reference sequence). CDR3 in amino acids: CSASGARSSYEQYF. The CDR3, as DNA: TGCAGTGCTAGCGGTGCGCGAAGCTCCTACGAGCAGTACTTC.

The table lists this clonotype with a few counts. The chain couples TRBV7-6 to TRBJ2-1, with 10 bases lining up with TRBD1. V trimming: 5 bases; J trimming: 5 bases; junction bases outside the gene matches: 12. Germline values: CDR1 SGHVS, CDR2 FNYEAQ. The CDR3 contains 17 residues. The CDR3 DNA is TGTGCCAGCAGCCCAATACCCGGGACAGGGGAACACAATGAGCAGTTCTTC. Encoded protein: CASSPIPGTGEHNEQFF.

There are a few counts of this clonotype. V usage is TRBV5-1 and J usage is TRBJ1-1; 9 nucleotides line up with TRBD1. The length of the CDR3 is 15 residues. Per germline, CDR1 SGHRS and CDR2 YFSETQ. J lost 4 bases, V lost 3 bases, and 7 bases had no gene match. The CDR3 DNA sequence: TGCGCCAGCAGCTGGACAGGGGCGGATGGCACTGAAGCTTTCTTT. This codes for CASSWTGADGTEAFF.

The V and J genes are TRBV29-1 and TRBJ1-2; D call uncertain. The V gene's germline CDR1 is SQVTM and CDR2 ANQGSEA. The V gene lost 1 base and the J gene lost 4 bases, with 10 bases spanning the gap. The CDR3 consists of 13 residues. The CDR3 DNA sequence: TGCAGCGTTGAAGGTGGTGTGGGCTATGGCTACACCTTC. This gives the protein CSVEGGVGYGYTF.

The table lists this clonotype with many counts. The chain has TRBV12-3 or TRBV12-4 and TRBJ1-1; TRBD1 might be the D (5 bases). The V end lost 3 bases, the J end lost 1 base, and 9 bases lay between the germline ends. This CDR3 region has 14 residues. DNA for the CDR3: TGTGCCAGCAGTTTGGGACCAGAGAACACTGAAGCTTTCTTT. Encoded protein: CASSLGPENTEAFF.